This T cell receptor beta chain stems from a study of PD-1 blockade in classical Hodgkin lymphoma. The patients all showed relapse after autologous stem cell transplantation, while their brentuximab vedotin exposure varied. Thawed PBMCs supplied CD8+ T cells via magnetic negative selection. The CDR3 has 14 residues. Germline V gene data show CDR1 as LNHDA and CDR2 as SQIVND (reference sequence). V was trimmed by 9 bases and J by 7 bases, leaving 21 bases between them. Repertoires were generated with immunoSEQ multiplex PCR, while TCRdb's copy carries only in-frame clones and drops some. The sample contains some 2,700 clones, 70% to 85% of which appear only once.

This clonotype originated in a human donor with classical Hodgkin lymphoma. The V call is TRBV19, the J call TRBJ1-2; D perhaps matches TRBD1 (6 bases). Sequencing was performed on CD8+ T cells from blood, taken at baseline. The CDR3 DNA reads as TGTGCCAGCGGTGACGTTACAGGGTACTTTGGCTACACCTTC. This encodes CASGDVTGYFGYTF.